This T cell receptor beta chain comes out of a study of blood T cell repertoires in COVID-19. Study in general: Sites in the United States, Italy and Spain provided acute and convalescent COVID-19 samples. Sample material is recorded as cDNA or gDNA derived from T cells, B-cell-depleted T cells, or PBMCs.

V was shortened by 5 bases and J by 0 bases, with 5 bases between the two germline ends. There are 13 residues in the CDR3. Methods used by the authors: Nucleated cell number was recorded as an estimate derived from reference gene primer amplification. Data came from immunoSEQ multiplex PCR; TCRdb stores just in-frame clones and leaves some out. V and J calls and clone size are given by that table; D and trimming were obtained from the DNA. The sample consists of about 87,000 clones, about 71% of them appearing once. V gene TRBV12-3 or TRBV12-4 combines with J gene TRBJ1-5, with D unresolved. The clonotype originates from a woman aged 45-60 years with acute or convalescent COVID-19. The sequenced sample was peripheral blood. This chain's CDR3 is CASSPYSNQPQHF. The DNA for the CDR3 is TGTGCCAGCAGTCCTTATAGCAATCAGCCCCAGCATTTT.